This TCR beta chain was captured by sequencing in a study of OX40 agonist ivuxolimab in advanced cancers. Study-wide context: Ivuxolimab, which targeted the costimulatory receptor OX40 (CD134), was an agonistic, fully human IgG2 monoclonal antibody. Intravenous ivuxolimab was administered to patients every 2 weeks at six dose levels: 0.01, 0.1, 0.3, 1.5, 3 and 10 mg/kg. Of the 50 to 55 dose-escalation patients, hepatocellular carcinoma was present in about 20, melanoma in approximately 15, renal cell carcinoma in 9 and head and neck cancer in 9. In the dose-escalation cohort, around four fifths of patients were male, and the mean age was 60 years with a range of about 20 to 90. Patients were allowed to have had prior anti-PD-1, anti-PD-L1 or anti-CTLA-4 therapy, and 40% of the dose-escalation patients had previously received checkpoint inhibitors. Three dose-escalation patients achieved partial responses, one with hepatocellular carcinoma and two with cutaneous melanoma. The purpose of peripheral TCRbeta sequencing was to test whether ivuxolimab changed TCR sequence diversity and led to clonal T-cell expansion. The paper reports the monotherapy dose-escalation portion (N of about 50 patients) of the phase I ivuxolimab trial. Overall study outcomes, separate from this receptor: Clonal expansion of both CD4+ and CD8+ blood T cells was observed from baseline to week 6 at doses 0.1 to 3.0 mg/kg. The antigen specificity of the peripheral T cells that underwent clonal expansion was not determined. Low levels of normalized T-cell clonal expansion were also seen in some patients who did not respond. After ivuxolimab, CD8+ T cells had more expanded clones than CD4+ T cells on average. Partial responders in the 0.1-3.0 mg/kg groups had among the lowest normalized peripheral clonal expansion, especially among CD8+ T cells.

Patients with autoimmune disease history or receiving systemic immunosuppression were excluded from the trial. Peripheral blood for TCR sequencing was drawn from every dose cohort at baseline, at cycle 4 day 1 and at cycle 7 day 1. Samples were obtained from an open-label, multicenter, first-in-human phase I dose-escalation trial of ivuxolimab. Adults with locally advanced or metastatic melanoma, renal cell, hepatocellular, or head and neck squamous cell carcinoma were enrolled in the trial. Before TCR sequencing, CD4+ T cells and CD8+ T cells from peripheral blood were sorted into separate populations. Genomic DNA was isolated from the sorted cells so that the TCRbeta CDR3 region could be sequenced. TCRbeta CDR3 regions were sequenced using the immunoSEQ Assay. In its TCRdb copy, this immuneACCESS table keeps in-frame sequences only and misses some clones. Where compared with another copy, unresolved V genes explain less than half of these, and the others have no known cause. The sample table contains about 63,000 clones; only one count was recorded for roughly 73% of them. The ten biggest clones cover 1.6% of the sample.

About this clone itself: The clone's antigen remains unknown. No much larger clonotype is one base removed from it; base qualities were not supplied.

The sequenced sample was CD4+ or CD8+ T cells sorted from blood, obtained in a trial of the OX40 agonist ivuxolimab. The TCR sequence derives from an adult with an advanced solid tumor such as melanoma, head and neck, liver or kidney cancer.

In nucleotide form, the sequence is TGTGCCAGCAGCTTAACCGGGGCCCACACTGAAGCTTTCTTT. This gives the protein CASSLTGAHTEAFF. The chain was built from TRBV7-2 and TRBJ1-1, with a weak D call of TRBD1 (5 bases match). V sheds 2 bases and J sheds 3 bases, leaving 10 bases between their ends. CDR3 length: 14 amino acids, cysteine to phenylalanine. Here the CDR3 DNA is all that survives: 42 bases in frame from base 1. As encoded in the germline V gene, CDR1 is SGHTA while CDR2 is FQGNSA.